Shown below are 28 T cell receptor beta chains from a single sample sequenced in a study of human T cells and chemical hapten exposure. Time point meaning: patch test 1, 2 weeks after DPC sensitization. Treatment: therapeutic diphenylcyclopropenone sensitization with weekly scalp DPC. TCRdb fed the RACE reads into MiXCR, producing one record per CDR3 protein. The table has some 50,000 distinct CDR3 sequences, 9.3% seen once. The sample in question was whole blood, obtained in connection with sensitization to the hapten diphenylcyclopropenone (DPC). The receptor set was obtained from a woman aged 40 to 55 with alopecia areata. Some clones in this sample may be carry-over from other donors' samples.

This clonotype was counted between two and nine times. The J gene is TRBJ1-2, the V gene TRBV5-1; TRBD1 is a possible D gene (6 bases). Trimming took off 0 bases at V and 4 bases at J, with 7 bases between the two ends. CDR1 and CDR2 from the germline V gene are SGHRS and YFSETQ. The CDR3 is 13 residues long. In DNA form, the CDR3 reads TGCGCCAGCAGCTTGGGGGACACCTATGGCTACACCTTC. Translated: CASSLGDTYGYTF.

This clonotype was found many times. V usage is TRBV6-1 and J usage is TRBJ1-6, with D uncertain. Germline loops: CDR1 MNHNS, CDR2 SASEGT. The CDR3 length is 17 residues. The V end was cut by 0 bases, the J end by 2 bases, with 11 bases between. The CDR3 DNA follows: TGTGCCAGCAGTGAAGCGCCGGGCGGAACCTATAATTCACCCCTCCACTTT. This encodes CASSEAPGGTYNSPLHF.

This clonotype was observed at least ten times. This chain links TRBV28 with TRBJ2-7; D perhaps matches TRBD1 (5 bases). V was clipped by 8 bases and J by 3 bases, with 11 bases between them. Per germline, CDR1 MDHEN and CDR2 SYDVKM. The CDR3 runs 12 residues. CDR3 residues: CASRSQGYEQYF. The CDR3 DNA is TGTGCCAGCCGGTCCCAGGGCTACGAGCAGTACTTC.

This clonotype was detected a few times. V and J are TRBV4-2 and TRBJ1-4; no clear D. V was clipped by 2 bases and J by 11 bases, with 6 bases between them. CDR1 is LGHNA, CDR2 YNFKEQ, per germline. This CDR3 region has 11 residues. The CDR3 bases are TGTGCCAGCAGCCAAACAGACAAACTGTTTTTT. Protein: CASSQTDKLFF.

V gene TRBV10-3 combines with J gene TRBJ2-7, with 8 bases fitting TRBD2. V was pared by 7 bases and J by 4 bases, with 12 bases of the junction left unmatched. CDR1 is ENHRY, CDR2 SYGVKD, per germline. This CDR3 is 15 amino acids long. This chain's CDR3 is CAINNGGDPRYEQYF. The CDR3 nucleotides are TGTGCCATCAATAACGGGGGGGACCCCAGATACGAGCAGTACTTC.

This clonotype was counted at least ten times. The V call is TRBV6-1, the J call TRBJ2-1, with D unresolved. Trimming removed 5 bases at V and 2 bases at J, with 4 bases between. The CDR3 extends over 12 amino acids. Per the germline V gene, CDR1 is MNHNS and CDR2 is SASEGT. This CDR3 is CASSQAYNEQFF. CDR3 in DNA: TGTGCCAGCAGTCAGGCCTACAATGAGCAGTTCTTC.

The sample holds many counts of this clonotype. V is TRBV29-1 and J is TRBJ1-5; 9 nucleotides align to TRBD1. V shed 6 bases, J shed 8 bases, and the junction held 8 bases outside the gene matches. Germline CDR1 SQVTM, CDR2 ANQGSEA. The CDR3 extends over 13 amino acids. The CDR3: CSVGTGLGEPQHF. The CDR3 bases are TGCAGCGTGGGGACAGGGTTGGGTGAGCCCCAGCATTTT.

This clonotype was picked up a small number of times. The V gene is TRBV20-1, the J gene TRBJ2-5; D gene unclear. The CDR3 consists of 8 residues. The germline V and J ends were trimmed by 4 bases and 11 bases, with 5 bases remaining between them. Germline lookup yields CDR1 DFQATT and CDR2 SNEGSKA (reference sequence). The CDR3 region has the DNA TGCAGTGCTAACAGACAGTACTTC. Protein product: CSANRQYF.

The rearrangement links TRBV27 to TRBJ2-3; D is perhaps TRBD2 (6 bases). This CDR3 region has 14 residues. Trimming left V 6 bases short and J 4 bases short, with 14 bases between. The germline CDR1 and CDR2 sequences are MNHEY and SMNVEV (reference sequence). The CDR3 spells CASSLMRGSDTQYF. The CDR3 DNA is TGTGCCAGCAGCCTCATGCGGGGTTCAGATACGCAGTATTTT.

This clonotype was recorded many times. V is TRBV21-1 and J is TRBJ2-2. TRBV21-1 is marked as a pseudogene. The CDR3 has 14 amino acids. CDR3 in amino acids: CASSPRTHTGELFF. The CDR3 DNA is TGTGCCAGCAGCCCGCGAACCCACACCGGGGAGCTGTTTTTT.

V is TRBV30 and J is TRBJ1-1, with a tentative D call TRBD1 (5 bases). This CDR3 is 15 amino acids long. Trimming removed 1 base at V and 1 base at J, with 13 bases between. Germline lookup yields CDR1 GTSNPN and CDR2 SVGIG (reference sequence). CDR3: CAWSGGGTWNTEAFF. CDR3 coding DNA: TGTGCCTGGAGTGGGGGCGGGACCTGGAACACTGAAGCTTTCTTT.

This clonotype came up many times. V gene TRBV11-2 combines with J gene TRBJ2-5, with TRBD2 matching 10 bases. Germline CDR1 reads SGHAT; CDR2 reads FQNNGV. CDR3 length equals 15 residues. Germline trimming cut 6 bases from V and 4 bases from J; bases unmatched to any gene: 8. CDR3 amino acids: CASRNPGLARETQYF. The CDR3 nucleotides are TGTGCCAGCAGAAATCCGGGACTAGCGCGAGAGACCCAGTACTTC.

Ten or more counts support this clonotype. This rearrangement joins TRBV5-1 to TRBJ2-6; D unresolved. Trimming removed 4 bases from V and 1 base from J, with 6 bases in between. CDR1 and CDR2 (germline): SGHRS, YFSETQ. The CDR3 loop spans 14 amino acids. The chain's CDR3 is CASSRASGANVLTF. CDR3 bases: TGCGCCAGCAGCCGGGCTTCTGGGGCCAACGTCCTGACTTTC. The full variable domain, completed using reference TRBV5-1 and TRBJ2-6, is KAGVTQTPRYLIKTRGQQVTLSCSPISGHRSVSWYQQTPGQGLQFLFEYFSETQRNKGNFPGRFSGRQFSNSRSEMNVSTLELGDSALYLCASSRASGANVLTFGAGSRLTVL.

This clonotype was seen at least ten times. The rearrangement joins TRBV4-1 to TRBJ2-3, with 11 positions matching TRBD2. J lost 5 bases, V lost 1 base, and 5 bases had no gene match. This CDR3 is built from 16 residues. Germline loops: CDR1 MGHRA, CDR2 YSYEKL. The CDR3 sequence: CASSQVLAGAQDTQYF. The CDR3 region has the DNA TGCGCCAGCAGCCAAGTACTAGCGGGGGCCCAAGATACGCAGTATTTT.

The V and J genes are TRBV4-1 and TRBJ1-4; no reliable D call. Germline CDR1 and CDR2: MGHRA and YSYEKL. The V gene lost 2 bases and the J gene lost 6 bases, with 13 bases spanning the gap. CDR3 length: 15 residues. The CDR3 loop is CASSQYYSSDEKLFF. The CDR3 bases are TGCGCCAGCAGCCAATACTACAGTTCAGATGAAAAACTGTTTTTT.

In this sample, this clonotype turned up many times. The gene calls are TRBV21-1 and TRBJ2-3. TRBV21-1 is a documented pseudogene. CDR3 length: 15 amino acids. The CDR3 coding sequence is TGTGCCAGCAGCAAAGGTCGCAGAGACACAGATACGCAGTATTTT. This gives the protein CASSKGRRDTDTQYF.

The gene calls are TRBV29-1 and TRBJ1-1, with 9 bases lining up with TRBD1. V shed 7 bases and J 3 bases; nucleotides not matched to a gene: 6. Germline loops: CDR1 SQVTM, CDR2 ANQGSEA. This CDR3 is 13 amino acids long. The CDR3 coding sequence is TGCAGCGGCGAGACAGGGGGGGACACTGAAGCTTTCTTT. Protein product: CSGETGGDTEAFF. The variable domain in full, completed from reference TRBV29-1 and TRBJ1-1, reads SAVISQKPSRDICQRGTSLTIQCQVDSQVTMMFWYRQQPGQSLTLIATANQGSEATYESGFVIDKFPISRPNLTFSTLTVSNMSPEDSSIYLCSGETGGDTEAFFGQGTRLTVV.

This clonotype was observed many times. The rearrangement links TRBV4-1 to TRBJ2-3; D ambiguous. Trimming shortened V by 1 base and J by 5 bases, and 19 bases separated the two germline ends. The germline CDR1 and CDR2 sequences are MGHRA and YSYEKL. The CDR3 sequence is 17 residues long. CDR3 nucleotide sequence: TGCGCCAGCAGCCAAGTGCCGGGCTACTCAGCACGAGATACGCAGTATTTT. It yields the protein CASSQVPGYSARDTQYF.

This clonotype was recorded many times. The chain links TRBV6-2 or TRBV6-3 to TRBJ1-2; 10 nucleotides match TRBD1. The CDR3 loop spans 16 amino acids. Germline-derived CDR1 and CDR2 are MNHEY and SVGEGT. Losses at the gene ends were 5 bases for V and 9 bases for J; bases not matched to a gene: 15. CDR3 loop: CASSRDRGSPTPRYTF. The CDR3 nucleotides read TGTGCCAGCAGTCGGGACAGGGGATCGCCGACTCCCCGCTACACCTTC.

The genes are TRBV4-1 and TRBJ2-3; TRBD2 is a possible D gene (6 bases). Per the germline V gene, CDR1 is MGHRA and CDR2 is YSYEKL. This CDR3 spans 16 amino acids. V was trimmed by 1 base and J by 6 bases, leaving 17 bases between them. The CDR3 DNA follows: TGCGCCAGCAGCCAAGGAGGCGGGATCCTCGCGGATACGCAGTATTTT. Translated: CASSQGGGILADTQYF.

This clonotype was recorded only once. A much larger clone differs by one base, so this may be a read error. The chain has TRBV10-3 and TRBJ2-7, with a possible D match to TRBD1 (5 bases). V lost 0 bases and J lost 6, with 12 bases in between. The V gene's germline CDR1 is ENHRY and CDR2 SYGVKD. This CDR3 is built from 14 residues. CDR3 nucleotide sequence: TGTGCCATCAGTGAGTCTTCAGGCAGGGCCGAGCAGTACTTC. It specifies CAISESSGRAEQYF.

This clonotype was picked up many times. V and J are TRBV4-2 and TRBJ2-3, with 14 positions matching TRBD2. J was trimmed by 1 base and V by 0 bases; bases with no gene match: 9. CDR1 is LGHNA and CDR2 is YNFKEQ in the germline V gene. The CDR3 has 20 residues. CDR3: CASSQERLAGGPGRTDTQYF. In DNA form, the CDR3 reads TGTGCCAGCAGCCAAGAAAGACTAGCGGGGGGGCCTGGCCGCACAGATACGCAGTATTTT.

This clonotype was observed at least ten times. The chain employs TRBV10-3 and TRBJ2-7; D is uncertain. Germline V lookup: CDR1 ENHRY, CDR2 SYGVKD. The CDR3 length is 13 residues. Trimming pared 2 bases from V and 3 bases from J, leaving 8 bases between. In nucleotides, the CDR3 is TGTGCCATCAGTGAGCACGGGCGCTACGAGCAGTACTTC. It encodes CAISEHGRYEQYF.

In this sample, this clonotype turned up many times. This chain links TRBV18 with TRBJ2-2; TRBD1 aligns across 7 bases. The CDR3 is 14 amino acids. The V gene end was trimmed by 2 bases and the J gene end by 4 bases; junction bases not matched to a gene: 1. Looked up from germline, CDR1 is KGHSH and CDR2 is LQKENI. The CDR3 spells CASSPDRATGELFF. Here the CDR3 DNA reads TGTGCCAGCTCACCAGACAGGGCCACCGGGGAGCTGTTTTTT.

This clonotype has a count of ten or more. The genes are TRBV4-1 and TRBJ2-6; TRBD1 aligns across 8 bases. Germline lookup yields CDR1 MGHRA and CDR2 YSYEKL. The V gene end was trimmed by 9 bases and the J gene end by 1 base; junction bases not matched to a gene: 11. The CDR3 contains 17 residues. CDR3 sequence reads: CASSAGTGLSGANVLTF. The DNA of the CDR3 is TGCGCCAGTTCAGCCGGGACAGGCCTTTCTGGGGCCAACGTCCTGACTTTC.

The CDR3 coding sequence is TGTGCCAGCACCATCGGGACAACCTTTAGCAATCAGCCCCAGCATTTT. Protein sequence: CASTIGTTFSNQPQHF. The chain is built from TRBV28 and TRBJ1-5, with a possible D match to TRBD1 (6 bases). V was pared by 7 bases and J by 0 bases, with 16 bases between. Per the germline V gene, CDR1 is MDHEN and CDR2 is SYDVKM. The CDR3 contains 16 residues.

This clonotype is categorized as medium-sized (0.01 to 0.1%). The CDR3 nucleotides read TGCAGCGTTCAACGGGGGGATGGGTCTGAAGCTTTCTTT. Its protein product is CSVQRGDGSEAFF. V gene TRBV29-1 combines with J gene TRBJ1-1, with a tentative D call TRBD1 (5 bases). Trimming took 5 bases from V and 6 from J, leaving 16 bases between them. The CDR3 totals 13 residues. The germline V gene encodes CDR1 SQVTM and CDR2 ANQGSEA.

This clonotype was found many times. The chain carries TRBV10-3 and TRBJ2-7; 9 nucleotides agree with TRBD1. V was clipped by 0 bases and J by 5 bases; unmatched bases: 8. The CDR3 has 16 residues. Germline-derived CDR1 and CDR2 are ENHRY and SYGVKD. DNA of the CDR3: TGTGCCATCAGTGAGTCTTGGACAGGGGTTCAAGACGAGCAGTACTTC. Translated, it gives CAISESWTGVQDEQYF.